Sequencing of this T cell receptor beta chain was carried out in a study of blood T cells in healthy people across ages. Alongside a J-beta primer mix, a sample-barcoded 5' primer served in a second PCR lasting roughly 7 to 11 cycles. TCRdb passed the 5' RACE reads through MiXCR, listing each CDR3 protein once. The sample yields some 1,000,000 distinct CDR3 sequences, approximately 25% seen once. The CDR3 contains 13 residues. Germline CDR1 and CDR2: SGHTA and FQGNSA. The V and J ends lost 1 base and 9 bases, in that order; junction bases with no gene match: 3. The sample was also linked to a second study, of T cells of mothers and their children.

The chain carries TRBV7-2 and TRBJ2-5; TRBD1 aligns across 9 bases. This clonotype was sampled from a girl aged 2 to 10 in good health. The sequenced material came from blood. CDR3 DNA sequence: TGTGCCAGCAGCTTAGAGGGACAGGGAGCCCAGTACTTC. This translates into CASSLEGQGAQYF.